The clone carrying this TCR beta chain was picked up a small number of times. Its target is unknown. The sample is drawn from a study of memory CD4+ T cells and cytomegalovirus serostatus. Findings and limits, study-wide: CMV serostatus prediction reached median AUC approximately 0.95, or 0.91 with US-trained model.

Single viable CD3+CD4+CD8-CD45RO+ cells were sorted as the memory CD4+ T cells. After thawing, CD4+ T cells were positively selected. The repertoire was sequenced with immunoSEQ multiplex PCR; TCRdb's copy has only in-frame clones and lacks some. The sample lists roughly 50,000 clones, more than 60% occurring once. V shed 6 bases and J 11 bases; nucleotides not matched to a gene: 11. Germline V CDR1 and CDR2: SQVTM, ANQGSEA. The CDR3 has 12 amino acids. The V gene is TRBV29-1, the J gene TRBJ1-1; 8 bases are a match to TRBD1. The source material was memory CD4+ T cells from blood. This TCR was sampled from an adult in good health and CMV-seronegative. The CDR3 nucleotides read TGCAGCGTCATGAAGCTACAGGGGGACGCTTTCTTT. It translates to CSVMKLQGDAFF.